The source of this TCR beta chain is a study of T cells in Graves' hyperthyroidism and ophthalmopathy. The study's findings and limits: Blood shared most expanded thyroid clonotypes above 0.001.

Details on this clonotype: Its antigen is unidentified.

Amplification of TCR beta CDR3 regions was performed using RNA transcripts as template. First-round RT-PCR with HTBI primers amplified the TCR CDR3 region. Via MiXCR, TCRdb re-called the multiplex PCR reads, giving one row per CDR3 protein. The table has fewer than 250,000 distinct CDR3 sequences, approximately 24% seen once; the top ten hold 35%. At least 3 on the Clinical Activity Score was recorded for ophthalmopathy patients, who also had NOSPECS grade at least 4 and duration under 3 months. The sequenced material came from blood. This TCR was sampled from a woman in her thirties or forties with Graves' ophthalmopathy.

The CDR3 DNA reads as TGTGCCAGCAACGCGGGGAGGGGAGGAAAACCCCAGCATTTT. The encoded protein is CASNAGRGGKPQHF. The rearrangement joins TRBV12-3 or TRBV12-4 to TRBJ1-5, with a weak D call TRBD1 (5 bases). This CDR3 comprises 14 residues. Trimming cost V 7 bases and J 10 bases, with 20 bases left between them.